These 30 T cell receptor beta chains share one sample of origin, sequenced in a study of cytomegalovirus exposure and HLA in healthy donors. PCR involved 60 Vbeta and 13 Jbeta primers. The method was immunoSEQ multiplex PCR; TCRdb's version includes in-frame clones alone and lacks a portion of them. The sample is made up of more than 85,000 clones, and the top ten hold 5.5% of it. Sequencing was done on a sample of PBMCs. These receptors were collected from a girl aged 5 to 17 in good health and CMV-seropositive.

CDR3 bases: TGTGCCAGCAGCGGATACGGGGGGCCCCACTATGGCTACACCTTC. It codes for CASSGYGGPHYGYTF. This rearrangement joins TRBV9 to TRBJ1-2; possible D gene TRBD1, 6 bases. Germline V gene lookup returns CDR1 SGDLS and CDR2 YYNGEE. Trimming left V 3 bases short and J 3 bases short, with 15 bases between. The CDR3 spans 15 residues.

CDR3 loop: CASSSPLGTSFGYTF. The DNA for the CDR3 is TGTGCCAGCAGCTCCCCCCTGGGGACTTCCTTTGGCTACACCTTC. V usage is TRBV11-3 and J usage is TRBJ1-2; maybe TRBD1 (5 bases). The germline CDR1 and CDR2 sequences are SGHNT and YENEEA. Trimming removed 4 bases from V and 7 bases from J, with 19 bases in between. The CDR3 covers 15 residues.

Remarks on this clone: Sequence at one end of the junction differs from germline and may be a read error. The chain joins TRBV4-1 to TRBJ2-3; the D is unclear. The CDR3 has 15 amino acids. CDR1 is MGHRA and CDR2 is YSYEKL in the germline V gene. CDR3 region: CASSPSPRDTDKQYF. Written as DNA, the CDR3 is TGCGCCAGCAGCCCCTCCCCCCGAGACACAGATAAGCAGTATTTT.

The chain joins TRBV6-5 to TRBJ2-1, with TRBD1 identical over 7 bases. This CDR3 has 15 residues. Germline trimming cut 1 base from V and 5 bases from J; bases unmatched to any gene: 5. Germline CDR1 MNHEY, CDR2 SVGAGI. CDR3 coding DNA: TGTGCCAGCAGTTACTACGGACAGGAGAACAATGAGCAGTTCTTC. It is translated as CASSYYGQENNEQFF.

V and J are TRBV9 and TRBJ2-3; TRBD1 matches at 11 bases. Trimming cost V 3 bases and J 3 bases; bases outside gene matches: 3. CDR3 length: 15 residues. CDR1 is SGDLS and CDR2 is YYNGEE in the germline V gene. The CDR3 DNA reads as TGTGCCAGCAGCGAGGACAGGGGGCTTACAGATACGCAGTATTTT. It yields the protein CASSEDRGLTDTQYF.

About this clone: Other DNA sequences in this specimen translate into the identical CDR3. V is TRBV11-2 and J is TRBJ1-6, with 7 positions matching TRBD1. The CDR3 totals 15 residues. Germline CDR1 SGHAT, CDR2 FQNNGV. V lost 2 bases to trimming and J lost 5 bases; unmatched junction nucleotides: 3. The CDR3 DNA follows: TGTGCCAGCAGCTTACAGGGGGGTGATAATTCACCCCTCCACTTT. The encoded protein is CASSLQGGDNSPLHF.

This chain links TRBV9 with TRBJ1-1, with 11 nucleotides matching TRBD1. The germline gives CDR1 SGDLS, CDR2 YYNGEE. V was clipped by 4 bases and J by 7 bases; unmatched bases: 9. This CDR3 has 15 amino acids. In DNA, the CDR3 is TGTGCCAGCAGCCCCGGGACAGGGGGTTCTCGTGAAGCTTTCTTT. As protein: CASSPGTGGSREAFF.

J is TRBJ1-6 and V is TRBV15; no definite D call. Per the germline V gene, CDR1 is LNHNV and CDR2 is YYDKDF (reference sequence). Trimming took 0 bases from V and 6 from J, leaving 9 bases between them. This CDR3 region has 15 residues. The CDR3 loop reads CATSRDRHSNSPLHF. The DNA of the CDR3 is TGTGCCACCAGCAGAGATAGACACAGTAATTCACCCCTCCACTTT.

V usage is TRBV4-1 and J usage is TRBJ2-7, with unresolved D. Germline V gene lookup returns CDR1 MGHRA and CDR2 YSYEKL. This CDR3 has 13 amino acids. Between the trimmed V and J ends, which lost 2 bases and 7 bases, there was a span of 12 bases. The chain's CDR3 is CASSQIPTLEQYF. CDR3 nucleotides: TGCGCCAGCAGCCAAATTCCTACGTTGGAGCAGTACTTC.

The CDR3 nucleotides read TGCAGCACAGGGGTAGGCACTGAAGCTTTCTTT. Amino acids: CSTGVGTEAFF. V gene TRBV29-1 combines with J gene TRBJ1-1, with 7 nucleotides matching TRBD1. Germline V CDR1 and CDR2: SQVTM, ANQGSEA. This CDR3 comprises 11 residues. V shed 8 bases, J shed 4 bases, and the junction held 4 bases outside the gene matches. Full variable domain (rest looked up from reference TRBV29-1 and TRBJ1-1): SAVISQKPSRDICQRGTSLTIQCQVDSQVTMMFWYRQQPGQSLTLIATANQGSEATYESGFVIDKFPISRPNLTFSTLTVSNMSPEDSSIYLCSTGVGTEAFFGQGTRLTVV.

The chain uses TRBV15 and TRBJ1-1; no reliable D call. The CDR3 is made up of 15 amino acids. The germline V gene has CDR1 LNHNV and CDR2 YYDKDF (reference sequence). Between the trimmed V and J ends, which lost 0 bases and 0 bases, there was a span of 8 bases. The CDR3 DNA follows: TGTGCCACCAGCAGAGATGGGCGGGTGAACACTGAAGCTTTCTTT. This gives the protein CATSRDGRVNTEAFF.

The V gene is TRBV13, the J gene TRBJ1-6, with 8 positions matching TRBD1. Germline CDR1 is PRHDT and CDR2 is FYEKMQ (reference sequence). V lost 0 bases and J lost 12; bases outside the gene matches: 4. This CDR3 is 14 amino acids long. DNA for the CDR3: TGTGCCAGCAGCTTAGGGACAGGGGCGCTACCCCTCCACTTT. The encoded protein is CASSLGTGALPLHF.

The chain carries TRBV5-6 and TRBJ1-3; 7 nucleotides agree with TRBD1. Germline CDR1 is SGHDT and CDR2 is YYEEEE. V shed 3 bases, J shed 3 bases, and the junction held 3 bases outside the gene matches. CDR3 length equals 14 residues. The CDR3 bases are TGTGCCAGCAGCTACCGGGACAGTGGAAACACCATATATTTT. This translates into CASSYRDSGNTIYF.

As for this clone: Germline and junction disagree at one end, which may indicate a read error. This sequence joins TRBV30 and TRBJ2-3, with 9 bases identical to TRBD2. The CDR3 totals 15 residues. CDR1 is GTSNPN, CDR2 SVGIG, per germline (reference sequence). The CDR3 DNA reads TGTGCCGGGAGTGTAGCGGGGGTGGTCACAGATACGCAGTATTTT. Translated: CAGSVAGVVTDTQYF.

The DNA for the CDR3 is TGTGCCAGTAGTTACCGGGACAGCCATCAGCCCCAGCATTTT. It translates to CASSYRDSHQPQHF. The gene calls are TRBV19 and TRBJ1-5; TRBD1 matches at 7 bases. Losses at the gene ends were 5 bases for V and 5 bases for J; bases not matched to a gene: 6. The CDR3 extends over 14 amino acids. Germline V lookup: CDR1 LNHDA, CDR2 SQIVND (reference sequence).

This chain uses TRBV19 with TRBJ1-5, with D possibly being TRBD1 (5 bases). The germline V gene has CDR1 LNHDA and CDR2 SQIVND (reference sequence). V dropped 5 bases and J dropped 5 bases, with 13 bases sitting between them. The CDR3 has 14 residues. The CDR3 nucleotides are TGTGCCAGTAGTGGGGGGTGGGTCGATCAGCCCCAGCATTTT. Its protein product is CASSGGWVDQPQHF.

The gene calls are TRBV18 and TRBJ2-3; D is perhaps TRBD2 (5 bases). Germline V CDR1 and CDR2: KGHSH, LQKENI. CDR3 length equals 14 residues. The V and J ends lost 3 bases and 3 bases respectively, with 10 bases between them. CDR3: CASSPPERTDTQYF. Written as DNA, the CDR3 is TGTGCCAGCTCACCTCCAGAGCGGACAGATACGCAGTATTTT. The full variable domain, with the rest looked up from reference TRBV18 and TRBJ2-3, is NAGVMQNPRHLVRRRGQEARLRCSPMKGHSHVYWYRQLPEEGLKFMVYLQKENIIDESGMPKERFSAEFPKEGPSILRIQQVVRGDSAAYFCASSPPERTDTQYFGPGTRLTVL.

The chain uses TRBV6-6 and TRBJ1-5; D unresolved. This CDR3 has 13 residues. The V end lost 4 bases, the J end lost 5 bases, and 9 bases lay between the germline ends. Germline lookup yields CDR1 MNHNY and CDR2 SVGAGI (reference sequence). CDR3 in DNA: TGTGCCAGCAGTTTGGAGGTCGATCAGCCCCAGCATTTT. Translated: CASSLEVDQPQHF.

The chain employs TRBV9 and TRBJ2-5; 9 bases line up with TRBD1. The CDR3 runs 17 residues. Germline-derived CDR1 and CDR2 are SGDLS and YYNGEE. Trimming cost V 0 bases and J 4 bases; bases outside gene matches: 10. For the CDR3, the DNA is TGTGCCAGCAGCGTAGGAAGCGGGACAGGGAGTGCAGAGACCCAGTACTTC. Encoded protein: CASSVGSGTGSAETQYF.

The genes are TRBV7-3 and TRBJ1-6; possible D gene TRBD1, 6 bases. Germline CDR1 SGHTA, CDR2 FQGTGA. The CDR3 loop spans 14 amino acids. V lost 1 base to trimming and J lost 10 bases, with 11 bases between them. The CDR3 spells CASSLNRDGSPLHF. CDR3 DNA: TGTGCCAGCAGCTTAAACAGGGACGGATCACCCCTCCACTTT.

The V call is TRBV4-1, the J call TRBJ2-3; 7 bases fit TRBD1. With 4 bases clipped from V and 6 bases from J, the junction kept 16 bases outside the gene matches. The germline V gene has CDR1 MGHRA and CDR2 YSYEKL. This CDR3 spans 17 amino acids. This chain's CDR3 is CASSPRKRDSVLDTQYF. CDR3 DNA sequence: TGCGCCAGCAGCCCACGGAAACGGGACAGCGTATTGGATACGCAGTATTTT.

V gene TRBV27 combines with J gene TRBJ2-3; perhaps TRBD1 as D (6 bases). Germline V gene sequence: CDR1 MNHEY, CDR2 SMNVEV (reference sequence). This CDR3 contains 17 residues. V lost 5 bases and J lost 0, with 18 bases in between. The CDR3 nucleotides are TGTGCCAGCAGTCTTATCGCCGGGACATCTAGCACAGATACGCAGTATTTT. As protein: CASSLIAGTSSTDTQYF.

The chain links TRBV15 to TRBJ1-6; D remains ambiguous. The CDR3 length is 14 residues. V gave up 0 bases and J gave up 10 bases, with 10 bases separating them. CDR1 and CDR2 from the germline V gene are LNHNV and YYDKDF (reference sequence). This chain's CDR3 is CATSRDRNSSPLHF. CDR3 in DNA: TGTGCCACCAGCAGAGATAGAAATAGCTCACCCCTCCACTTT.

This chain connects TRBV4-2 to TRBJ2-2, with 8 bases lining up with TRBD1. The germline CDR1 and CDR2 sequences are LGHNA and YNFKEQ. The CDR3 consists of 15 residues. Trimming cost V 6 bases and J 3 bases; bases outside gene matches: 6. The CDR3 sequence: CASSPRTGHTGELFF. As DNA, the CDR3 is TGTGCCAGCAGTCCGAGGACAGGGCACACCGGGGAGCTGTTTTTT.

The chain joins TRBV6-5 to TRBJ1-2; TRBD1 agrees at 10 bases. V was clipped by 5 bases and J by 8 bases; unmatched bases: 2. The CDR3 has 12 amino acids. Germline V gives CDR1 MNHEY, CDR2 SVGAGI. This CDR3 is CASSTTGGGYTF. The CDR3 nucleotides are TGTGCCAGCAGTACGACAGGGGGCGGCTACACCTTC.

Note on this clone: One junction end does not reproduce the germline sequence, and a read error may be involved. The V call is TRBV7-7, the J call TRBJ1-5, with TRBD1 as a possible D gene (6 bases). CDR1 and CDR2 from the germline V gene are SSHAT and FNYEAQ (reference sequence). The CDR3 length is 19 residues. The CDR3 here is CASSPLHRVGGQSPQPQHF. The CDR3 DNA follows: TGTGCTAGCAGTCCCCTTCACCGAGTGGGGGGGCAGTCACCCCAGCCCCAGCATTTT. The full variable domain, its missing parts supplied by reference TRBV7-7 and TRBJ1-5, is GAGVSQSPRYKVTKRGQDVTLRCDPISSHATLYWYQQALGQGPEFLTYFNYEAQPDKSGLPSDRFSAERPEGSISTLTIQRTEQRDSAMYRCASSPLHRVGGQSPQPQHFGDGTRLSIL.

This CDR3 is CASSHRVLSPLHF. CDR3 sequence (DNA): TGTGCCAGCAGCCACAGGGTATTGTCACCCCTCCACTTT. V usage is TRBV5-6 and J usage is TRBJ1-6; a possible D gene is TRBD1 (6 bases). CDR1 is SGHDT, CDR2 YYEEEE, per germline. The ends were cut back, 4 bases at V and 10 bases at J, with 12 bases in the middle. The CDR3 runs to 13 residues.

The V call is TRBV14, the J call TRBJ1-1, with a possible D match to TRBD1 (5 bases). This CDR3 is built from 13 residues. V was cut by 4 bases and J by 4 bases, with 10 bases left in between. Per the germline V gene, CDR1 is SGHDN and CDR2 is FVKESK. CDR3 region: CASSLRGGTEAFF. The CDR3 DNA reads as TGTGCCAGCAGCCTCCGGGGGGGCACTGAAGCTTTCTTT.

The J gene is TRBJ1-1, the V gene TRBV19, with a tentative D call TRBD1 (5 bases). CDR1 is LNHDA and CDR2 is SQIVND in the germline V gene (reference sequence). The V end was cut by 7 bases, the J end by 3 bases, with 18 bases between. There are 15 residues in the CDR3. The CDR3: CASISRVREYTEAFF. Here the CDR3 DNA reads TGTGCCAGTATTTCCAGGGTACGGGAGTACACTGAAGCTTTCTTT.

This chain links TRBV19 with TRBJ1-2, with 9 bases lining up with TRBD1. CDR1 and CDR2 (germline): LNHDA, SQIVND (reference sequence). CDR3 size: 16 residues. V gave up 6 bases and J gave up 8 bases; unmatched junction bases: 16. The CDR3 DNA is TGTGCCAGTAGCCCTCGGGACAGGGATCGCCAGGGAGGCTACACCTTC. Translation gives CASSPRDRDRQGGYTF.